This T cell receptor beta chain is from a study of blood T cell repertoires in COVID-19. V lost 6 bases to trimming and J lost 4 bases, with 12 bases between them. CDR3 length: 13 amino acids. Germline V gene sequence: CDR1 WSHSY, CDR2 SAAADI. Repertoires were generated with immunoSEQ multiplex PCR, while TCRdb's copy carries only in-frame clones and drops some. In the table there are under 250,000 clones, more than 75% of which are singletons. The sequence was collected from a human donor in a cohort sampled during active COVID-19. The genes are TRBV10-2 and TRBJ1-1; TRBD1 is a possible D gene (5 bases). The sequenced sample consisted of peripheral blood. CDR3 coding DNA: TGCGCCAGCAGAAGAGAAAGGGGCACTGAAGCTTTCTTT. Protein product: CASRRERGTEAFF.